This TCR beta chain came from a study of identical twins' blood T cells. The study, taken as a whole, reports: Mainly, cloneset size products determined shared clonotypes, twins included. Abundant TCRbeta CDR3s overlapped more between twins than with unrelated donors.

TCRdb passed the 5' RACE reads through MiXCR, listing each CDR3 protein once. The sample contains a few hundred thousand distinct CDR3 sequences, approximately 30% of which appear only once. This clonotype was counted between two and nine times. Its antigen is not known. V lost 3 bases and J 0 bases, leaving 12 bases between the germline ends. Germline V CDR1 and CDR2: DFQATT, SNEGSKA (reference sequence). The CDR3 runs 15 residues. V and J are TRBV20-1 and TRBJ2-1; D perhaps matches TRBD2 (5 bases). Sequencing was carried out using PBMCs. This clonotype was obtained from a woman aged 18-49 years in good health. DNA of the CDR3: TGCAGTGCTAGGTCAGTAGCGAGCTCCTACAATGAGCAGTTCTTC. Translation gives CSARSVASSYNEQFF.